A single sample gave rise to the 18 T cell receptor beta chains below, sequenced in a study of T cells expressing NK-cell markers. Reanalyzing the 5' RACE reads, TCRdb keeps one entry per CDR3 protein, without DNA. This sample's clone table lists some 450,000 distinct CDR3 sequences. The sample was blood T cells: a sorted CD56 or NKG2C T cell subset, CD4+ or CD8+ T cells, or bulk PBMC T cells (not recorded which). Every receptor here comes from a woman aged 18-69 years in good health.

The chain has TRBV12-3 or TRBV12-4 and TRBJ2-3; TCRdb indicates TRBD2, and absent DNA this call remains unverified. The CDR3 extends over 14 amino acids. This CDR3 is CASRQAGGPDTQYF.

The chain uses TRBV18 and TRBJ2-1; the D call of TRBD1 rests on TCRdb alone, since no DNA is present to check it. Germline V gives CDR1 KGHSH, CDR2 LQKENI. CDR3 length: 15 amino acids. CDR3 in amino acids: CASSPRQGARNEQFF. Using reference TRBV18 and TRBJ2-1 for the parts outside the CDR3, the full variable domain is NAGVMQNPRHLVRRRGQEARLRCSPMKGHSHVYWYRQLPEEGLKFMVYLQKENIIDESGMPKERFSAEFPKEGPSILRIQQVVRGDSAAYFCASSPRQGARNEQFFGPGTRLTVL.

The chain links TRBV27 to TRBJ2-3; the TCRdb D gene call, TRBD1, has no DNA to confirm it. The CDR3 extends over 18 amino acids. CDR1 and CDR2 from the germline V gene are MNHEY and SMNVEV (reference sequence). Here the CDR3 reads CASSSMTGIGFITDTQYF.

The chain recombines TRBV2 with TRBJ2-5; lacking DNA, the TRBD2 call made by TCRdb goes unchecked. This CDR3 is 14 amino acids long. Germline CDR1 and CDR2: SNHLY and FYNNEI. This CDR3 is CASAGVTYQETQYF.

J is TRBJ2-5 and V is TRBV19; TCRdb proposes TRBD2, but this gene call is untestable without DNA. The V gene's germline CDR1 is LNHDA and CDR2 SQIVND (reference sequence). The CDR3 length is 17 residues. The CDR3 spells CASSNLAGGLEIKTQYF.

This chain uses TRBV25-1 with TRBJ2-3; TCRdb gives TRBD1 as the D gene, but with no DNA this cannot be confirmed. The length of the CDR3 is 16 residues. The germline V gene has CDR1 MGHDK and CDR2 SYGVNS. CDR3 amino acids: CASSPPPSASTDTQYF.

The rearrangement uses TRBV12-3 or TRBV12-4 and TRBJ2-2; the TCRdb D gene call, TRBD1, has no DNA to confirm it. This CDR3 comprises 17 residues. This CDR3 is CASRSSGLGRDTGELFF.

This sequence joins TRBV20-1 and TRBJ2-3; the TCRdb call, TRBD2, lacks DNA for checking. The CDR3 covers 16 residues. Germline-derived CDR1 and CDR2 are DFQATT and SNEGSKA (reference sequence). CDR3: CSARGGTSVSTDTQYF.

CDR3 loop: CASSPRVIGNEKLFF. V and J are TRBV18 and TRBJ1-4. This CDR3 contains 15 residues. Looked up from germline, CDR1 is KGHSH and CDR2 is LQKENI.

V and J are TRBV7-2 and TRBJ2-7. This CDR3 region has 12 residues. CDR1 SGHTA and CDR2 FQGNSA come from the germline V gene. The CDR3 here is CASSLMSYEQYF.

V and J are TRBV20-1 and TRBJ2-7; the D call from TCRdb, TRBD2, cannot be confirmed without DNA. Germline CDR1 and CDR2: DFQATT and SNEGSKA (reference sequence). The CDR3 runs to 17 residues. The CDR3 is CSARDKGRGLATGEQYF.

V usage is TRBV13 and J usage is TRBJ2-4; TCRdb reports TRBD2, a call that lacks DNA to check it against. CDR3 size: 14 residues. The germline CDR1 and CDR2 sequences are PRHDT and FYEKMQ (reference sequence). CDR3 sequence reads: CASSYLLLRNIQYF.

The gene calls are TRBV4-1 and TRBJ2-2; TCRdb calls TRBD1, which cannot be checked without DNA. The CDR3 contains 16 residues. From germline, CDR1 is MGHRA and CDR2 YSYEKL. CDR3 in amino acids: CASSQVSGGNTGELFF.

The chain employs TRBV6-1 and TRBJ2-1; TCRdb returns TRBD2, unconfirmable since there is no DNA. The CDR3 contains 17 residues. CDR1 and CDR2 from the germline V gene are MNHNS and SASEGT. This CDR3 is CASSETLLRMGGNEQFF.

This chain joins TRBV6-4 and TRBJ2-1; the TCRdb call, TRBD2, lacks DNA for checking. There are 15 residues in the CDR3. Germline CDR1 reads MRHNA; CDR2 reads SNTAGT. CDR3 in amino acids: CASSEGGRGNNEQFF.

J is TRBJ2-2 and V is TRBV11-2; TCRdb selects TRBD1, and the lack of DNA leaves this call unchecked. Germline V CDR1 and CDR2: SGHAT, FQNNGV. CDR3 length: 16 residues. CDR3 protein: CASSLLGGGNTGELFF.

V usage is TRBV4-3 and J usage is TRBJ2-2; TCRdb reports TRBD1, a call that lacks DNA to check it against. CDR1 is LGHNA, CDR2 YSLEER, per germline. This CDR3 spans 16 amino acids. The CDR3 loop reads CASSQKDREGTGELFF.

This chain connects TRBV28 to TRBJ2-7; lacking DNA, the TRBD1 call made by TCRdb goes unchecked. CDR1 and CDR2 from the germline V gene are MDHEN and SYDVKM. This CDR3 region has 13 residues. The CDR3 here is CASGLLNTYEQYF.